These 22 T cell receptor beta chains originate from one sample sequenced in a study of blood T cell repertoires in COVID-19. TCRdb keeps only in-frame clones here, not all; method: immunoSEQ multiplex PCR. Of some 350,000 clones in the sample, around 87% were seen once. The material sequenced was PBMCs or T cells enriched from blood (not recorded which). All receptors derive from a woman younger than 45 who had recovered from COVID-19.

This chain connects TRBV12-5 to TRBJ2-2; 7 bases fit TRBD1. V gave up 2 bases and J gave up 4 bases; unmatched junction bases: 7. Germline assignment: CDR1 LGHNT and CDR2 FRNRAP. This CDR3 has 16 amino acids. CDR3 in amino acids: CASGLTWTGGTGELFF. The CDR3 DNA is TGTGCTAGTGGTTTGACCTGGACAGGCGGCACCGGGGAGCTGTTTTTT.

V is TRBV19 and J is TRBJ2-7, with D possibly TRBD1 on 6 matching bases. The germline CDR1 and CDR2 sequences are LNHDA and SQIVND (reference sequence). CDR3 size: 15 residues. V was clipped by 3 bases and J by 0 bases, with 12 bases between them. CDR3 DNA: TGTGCCAGTAGTATCGCAGGGGCTAGCTCCTACGAGCAGTACTTC. Amino acids: CASSIAGASSYEQYF.

This sequence joins TRBV7-9 and TRBJ1-1; unclear D gene. Germline V gives CDR1 SEHNR, CDR2 FQNEAQ (reference sequence). The CDR3 has 14 amino acids. Trimming removed 3 bases from V and 1 base from J, with 9 bases in between. CDR3 protein: CASSLRAQNTEAFF. The CDR3 DNA is TGTGCCAGCAGCTTGCGGGCACAGAACACTGAAGCTTTCTTT. Variable domain in full (rest from reference TRBV7-9 and TRBJ1-1): DTGVSQNPRHKITKRGQNVTFRCDPISEHNRLYWYRQTLGQGPEFLTYFQNEAQLEKSRLLSDRFSAERPKGSFSTLEIQRTEQGDSAMYLCASSLRAQNTEAFFGQGTRLTVV.

A single count supports this clone. The V and J genes are TRBV2 and TRBJ2-1, with a weak D call TRBD1 (5 bases). The CDR3 length is 15 residues. The V gene lost 7 bases and the J gene lost 1 base, with 14 bases spanning the gap. Germline values: CDR1 SNHLY, CDR2 FYNNEI. The CDR3, as DNA: TGTGCCAGCACAGGGATAGAGGATTCCTACAATGAGCAGTTCTTC. This codes for CASTGIEDSYNEQFF.

This clone has a single count. This chain joins TRBV7-2 and TRBJ1-5; D gene unclear. The CDR3 is 15 amino acids. Trimming removed 4 bases from V and 1 base from J, with 11 bases in between. Germline-derived CDR1 and CDR2 are SGHTA and FQGNSA. The CDR3, as DNA: TGTGCCAGCAGCTCCCGGCGGGAAAGCAATCAGCCCCAGCATTTT. Encoded protein: CASSSRRESNQPQHF.

The genes are TRBV3-1 (or the pseudogene TRBV3-2) and TRBJ2-7; 10 bases are shared with TRBD1. In germline, CDR1 is LGHDT, CDR2 YNNKEL (reference sequence). The junction had 4 bases not matched to a gene; V was cut back by 1 base and J by 7 bases. The CDR3 extends over 14 amino acids. The CDR3 DNA reads TGTGCCAGCAGCCAAGGGACAGGGGGTGGAGAGCAGTACTTC. It codes for CASSQGTGGGEQYF.

The genes are TRBV2 and TRBJ1-4; no clear D. The CDR3 covers 13 residues. V lost 8 bases and J 6 bases, leaving 13 bases between the germline ends. Germline V gives CDR1 SNHLY, CDR2 FYNNEI. CDR3 nucleotides: TGTGCCAGCGGCGGGGAGTACCATGAAAAACTGTTTTTT. As protein: CASGGEYHEKLFF.

The CDR3 spells CASSSRDIRYEQYF. In nucleotides, the CDR3 is TGTGCCAGCAGCTCCCGGGACATTAGATACGAGCAGTACTTC. V and J are TRBV7-9 and TRBJ2-7, with D possibly being TRBD1 (6 bases). Between the trimmed V and J ends, which lost 4 bases and 4 bases, there was a span of 14 bases. This CDR3 comprises 14 residues. Germline V lookup: CDR1 SEHNR, CDR2 FQNEAQ (reference sequence).

The V gene is TRBV18, the J gene TRBJ2-7; 11 bases map to TRBD2. Losses at the gene ends were 2 bases for V and 0 bases for J; bases not matched to a gene: 9. This CDR3 contains 18 residues. The germline V gene has CDR1 KGHSH and CDR2 LQKENI. CDR3 protein: CASSPMALAGVSSYEQYF. In DNA form, the CDR3 reads TGTGCCAGCTCACCAATGGCACTAGCGGGGGTTAGCTCCTACGAGCAGTACTTC.

This chain joins TRBV30 and TRBJ2-2, with 14 nucleotides matching TRBD2. The germline V gene encodes CDR1 GTSNPN and CDR2 SVGIG (reference sequence). The CDR3 runs to 16 residues. With V trimmed by 4 bases and J by 5 bases, 6 bases remained unmatched. CDR3: CAWKTSGGAWTGELFF. The DNA for the CDR3 is TGTGCCTGGAAGACTAGCGGGGGGGCCTGGACCGGGGAGCTGTTTTTT.

The chain recombines TRBV30 with TRBJ2-5; TRBD2 agrees at 8 bases. The length of the CDR3 is 11 residues. The V and J ends lost 8 bases and 5 bases, in that order; junction bases with no gene match: 4. Looked up from germline, CDR1 is GTSNPN and CDR2 is SVGIG (reference sequence). The CDR3 reads CALAGGETQYF. CDR3 sequence (DNA): TGTGCCCTGGCGGGGGGTGAGACCCAGTACTTC.

The CDR3 protein is CASSLGVSSGNTIYF. The CDR3 bases are TGTGCCAGCAGCTTAGGTGTTAGCTCTGGAAACACCATATATTTT. This chain uses TRBV7-7 with TRBJ1-3; D call uncertain. The CDR3 length is 15 residues. V gave up 1 base and J gave up 0 bases, with 7 bases separating them. Germline loops: CDR1 SSHAT, CDR2 FNYEAQ (reference sequence).

The V call is TRBV30, the J call TRBJ2-3, with D hard to call. V shed 1 base and J shed 4 bases, with 15 bases lying between them. In germline, CDR1 is GTSNPN, CDR2 SVGIG (reference sequence). The CDR3 runs 15 residues. CDR3 sequence: CAWSDGSRGSDTQYF. CDR3 DNA sequence: TGTGCCTGGAGTGATGGCAGTAGAGGCTCAGATACGCAGTATTTT. Complete variable domain (other parts from reference TRBV30 and TRBJ2-3): SQTIHQWPATLVQPVGSPLSLECTVEGTSNPNLYWYRQAAGRGLQLLFYSVGIGQISSEVPQNLSASRPQDRQFILSSKKLLLSDSGFYLCAWSDGSRGSDTQYFGPGTRLTVL.

The CDR3 loop reads CASSEAGTGGEQYF. In nucleotides, the CDR3 is TGTGCCAGCAGTGAAGCGGGGACAGGGGGCGAGCAGTACTTC. This chain joins TRBV2 and TRBJ2-7, with TRBD1 matching 11 bases. Germline-derived CDR1 and CDR2 are SNHLY and FYNNEI. CDR3 length equals 14 residues. The V and J ends lost 0 bases and 6 bases, in that order; junction bases with no gene match: 1.

This rearrangement joins TRBV11-1 to TRBJ2-7; 7 bases agree with TRBD1. Germline CDR1 SGHAT, CDR2 FQDESV (reference sequence). V shed 2 bases and J 5 bases; nucleotides not matched to a gene: 12. This CDR3 has 16 residues. The CDR3 coding sequence is TGTGCCAGCAGCTTAAGGGGGCGCCCCGGGACCCACGAGCAGTACTTC. Its translation is CASSLRGRPGTHEQYF. Together with reference TRBV11-1 and TRBJ2-7, the CDR3 gives the full variable domain: EAEVAQSPRYKITEKSQAVAFWCDPISGHATLYWYRQILGQGPELLVQFQDESVVDDSQLPKDRFSAERLKGVDSTLKIQPAELGDSAMYLCASSLRGRPGTHEQYFGPGTRLTVT.

The chain carries TRBV28 and TRBJ1-1, with D perhaps matching TRBD1 (6 bases). The CDR3 consists of 15 residues. In germline, CDR1 is MDHEN, CDR2 SYDVKM. The V gene lost 8 bases and the J gene lost 7 bases, with 23 bases spanning the gap. CDR3 region: CASSRSGGQWVEAFF. The CDR3 DNA reads TGTGCCAGCTCGAGGTCCGGGGGGCAGTGGGTTGAAGCTTTCTTT.

The table lists this clone with a count of one. The chain couples TRBV7-2 to TRBJ1-2; D possibly corresponds to TRBD1 (5 bases). Germline loops: CDR1 SGHTA, CDR2 FQGNSA. V was trimmed by 3 bases and J by 3 bases, leaving 8 bases between them. The CDR3 covers 13 residues. CDR3 nucleotide sequence: TGTGCCAGCAGCTTTTCGGGGGACTATGGCTACACCTTC. This encodes CASSFSGDYGYTF.

The chain joins TRBV6-5 to TRBJ1-1, with unresolved D. Trimming stripped 0 bases from V and 4 bases from J, with 6 bases between. From germline, CDR1 is MNHEY and CDR2 SVGAGI. This CDR3 region has 13 residues. CDR3 nucleotide sequence: TGTGCCAGCAGTTACTCTGAAGCCACTGAAGCTTTCTTT. It encodes CASSYSEATEAFF.

The rearrangement joins TRBV5-4 to TRBJ1-2, with 9 nucleotides matching TRBD1. The germline CDR1 and CDR2 sequences are SGHNT and YYREEE (reference sequence). Germline trimming cut 3 bases from V and 8 bases from J; bases unmatched to any gene: 5. CDR3 size: 13 residues. The CDR3 sequence: CASSYGTGFGYTF. DNA for the CDR3: TGTGCCAGCAGCTACGGGACAGGGTTCGGCTACACCTTC.

The chain couples TRBV7-8 to TRBJ1-1; D is ambiguous. CDR3 size: 13 residues. CDR1 and CDR2 (germline): SGHVS, FQNEAQ. Trimming stripped 5 bases from V and 1 base from J, with 8 bases between. CDR3 DNA sequence: TGTGCCAGCAGCCTAAACTGGAACACTGAAGCTTTCTTT. It yields the protein CASSLNWNTEAFF.

The sample holds a few counts of this clone. J is TRBJ1-6 and V is TRBV5-6, with 8 bases identical to TRBD1. CDR3 size: 15 residues. Looked up from germline, CDR1 is SGHDT and CDR2 is YYEEEE. Trimming at V came to 6 bases and at J to 9 bases, leaving 11 bases not matched to a gene. Here the CDR3 reads CASTPWGRGLSPLHF. The CDR3 DNA reads TGTGCCAGCACTCCGTGGGGCAGGGGGCTTTCACCCCTCCACTTT. Full variable domain (rest looked up from reference TRBV5-6 and TRBJ1-6): DAGVTQSPTHLIKTRGQQVTLRCSPKSGHDTVSWYQQALGQGPQFIFQYYEEEERQRGNFPDRFSGHQFPNYSSELNVNALLLGDSALYLCASTPWGRGLSPLHFGNGTRLTVT.

This clone turned up a few times. CDR3 in amino acids: CASSRDRGQGASRTEAFF. CDR3 in DNA: TGTGCCAGCAGCAGGGATAGGGGACAGGGGGCCTCGAGAACTGAAGCTTTCTTT. The V gene is TRBV9, the J gene TRBJ1-1; the match to TRBD1 covers 12 bases. The CDR3 covers 18 residues. Germline V gene sequence: CDR1 SGDLS, CDR2 YYNGEE. The ends lost 4 bases at V and 5 bases at J; junction bases unmatched: 15.